The 13 T cell receptor beta chains listed next were all sequenced from one sample in a study of blood T cell repertoires in COVID-19. Clones were read by immunoSEQ multiplex PCR, and TCRdb kept only the in-frame ones, dropping some. The table records 100,000 or so clones, 79% of them present only once. Sequencing input: peripheral blood. The receptors shown here come from a human donor in a cohort sampled during active COVID-19.

The gene calls are TRBV5-1 and TRBJ1-6; no firm D call. From germline, CDR1 is SGHRS and CDR2 YFSETQ. Trimming shortened V by 4 bases and J by 5 bases, and 16 bases separated the two germline ends. CDR3 size: 16 residues. CDR3 nucleotides: TGCGCCAGCAGCCTGAGGGCCTCAAACAATAATTCACCCCTCCACTTT. Translating it yields CASSLRASNNNSPLHF.

The gene calls are TRBV7-9 and TRBJ1-3; the D is unclear. The V end lost 6 bases, the J end lost 0 bases, and 9 bases lay between the germline ends. Germline V gives CDR1 SEHNR, CDR2 FQNEAQ (reference sequence). The CDR3 length is 14 residues. The CDR3 DNA reads as TGTGCCAGCAGTCAGGCGGGCTCTGGAAACACCATATATTTT. Translated, it gives CASSQAGSGNTIYF.

This clone came up a few times. The chain recombines TRBV4-2 with TRBJ1-1; TRBD1 matches at 11 bases. The germline V gene has CDR1 LGHNA and CDR2 YNFKEQ. The CDR3 has 15 amino acids. Trimming cost V 4 bases and J 4 bases; bases outside gene matches: 5. As DNA, the CDR3 is TGTGCCAGCAGCCCTACCGGGACAGGGGGCACTGAAGCTTTCTTT. It yields the protein CASSPTGTGGTEAFF.

This chain uses TRBV3-1 (or the pseudogene TRBV3-2) with TRBJ2-3, with 11 bases fitting TRBD2. CDR3 length: 16 amino acids. Trimming cost V 0 bases and J 4 bases; bases outside gene matches: 3. The germline V gene encodes CDR1 LGHDT and CDR2 YNNKEL (reference sequence). The CDR3 sequence: CASSQELAGAADTQYF. DNA for the CDR3: TGTGCCAGCAGCCAAGAACTAGCGGGAGCGGCAGATACGCAGTATTTT.

V and J are TRBV7-9 and TRBJ2-1; D is unresolved. CDR1 is SEHNR and CDR2 is FQNEAQ in the germline V gene (reference sequence). The CDR3 is 13 amino acids. V shed 5 bases and J shed 5 bases, with 10 bases lying between them. CDR3 nucleotide sequence: TGTGCCAGCAGCCTAGACTTGGACAATGAGCAGTTCTTC. Protein: CASSLDLDNEQFF.

The V call is TRBV18, the J call TRBJ2-1, with 9 bases identical to TRBD1. V shed 1 base and J 2 bases; nucleotides not matched to a gene: 0. The CDR3 covers 15 residues. In germline, CDR1 is KGHSH, CDR2 LQKENI. CDR3 in amino acids: CASSPRDRAYNEQFF. CDR3 nucleotide sequence: TGTGCCAGCTCACCACGGGACAGGGCCTACAATGAGCAGTTCTTC.

This chain joins TRBV14 and TRBJ2-4, with a tentative D call TRBD2 (5 bases). V lost 1 base and J lost 9, with 10 bases in between. The germline V gene has CDR1 SGHDN and CDR2 FVKESK. This CDR3 has 13 amino acids. The chain's CDR3 is CASSQAGLGIQYF. The CDR3 coding sequence is TGTGCCAGCAGCCAAGCGGGGTTGGGCATTCAGTACTTC.

V is TRBV18 and J is TRBJ2-1; no reliable D call. Trimming shortened V by 6 bases and J by 5 bases, and 11 bases separated the two germline ends. Germline V gene lookup returns CDR1 KGHSH and CDR2 LQKENI. There are 13 residues in the CDR3. The CDR3 nucleotides read TGTGCCAGCTCTCCGCCATCTAACAATGAGCAGTTCTTC. Translation gives CASSPPSNNEQFF.

This clone is a singleton in its sample. The CDR3 here is CASSYGSGSSYNEQFF. The DNA for the CDR3 is TGTGCCAGCAGTTACGGGAGCGGGAGCTCCTACAATGAGCAGTTCTTC. The chain recombines TRBV6-2 or TRBV6-3 with TRBJ2-1, with 8 bases aligning to TRBD2. Germline V gives CDR1 MNHEY, CDR2 SVGEGT. This CDR3 has 16 residues. The trim removed 2 bases at V and 0 bases at J, leaving 3 bases unmatched.

The chain couples TRBV28 to TRBJ2-3; unclear D gene. Trimming took off 2 bases at V and 2 bases at J, with 8 bases between the two ends. Germline V gene data show CDR1 as MDHEN and CDR2 as SYDVKM. The CDR3 totals 14 residues. The CDR3 DNA follows: TGTGCCAGCAGTTTAGAGGCTACCACAGATACGCAGTATTTT. As protein: CASSLEATTDTQYF.

The V gene is TRBV12-3 or TRBV12-4, the J gene TRBJ2-3; D is unclear. Trimming removed 6 bases at V and 4 bases at J, with 11 bases between. The CDR3 extends over 13 amino acids. The CDR3, as DNA: TGTGCCAGCAGCCCCTCGGTGGCAGATACGCAGTATTTT. Residues: CASSPSVADTQYF.

This chain connects TRBV24-1 to TRBJ2-2, with 12 bases aligning to TRBD1. The junction had 3 bases not matched to a gene; V was cut back by 2 bases and J by 6 bases. The CDR3 has 16 amino acids. Germline values: CDR1 KGHDR, CDR2 SFDVKD. The CDR3 sequence is CATSDSGQGASGELFF. In DNA form, the CDR3 reads TGTGCCACCAGTGATTCGGGACAGGGGGCATCCGGGGAGCTGTTTTTT.

This rearrangement joins TRBV11-2 to TRBJ1-1; 7 nucleotides align to TRBD1. In germline, CDR1 is SGHAT, CDR2 FQNNGV. V trimming: 5 bases; J trimming: 1 base; junction bases outside the gene matches: 7. This CDR3 is 15 amino acids long. This chain's CDR3 is CASSAHQGENTEAFF. The CDR3 DNA is TGTGCCAGCAGCGCCCATCAGGGGGAGAACACTGAAGCTTTCTTT. Full variable domain (rest looked up from reference TRBV11-2 and TRBJ1-1): EAGVAQSPRYKIIEKRQSVAFWCNPISGHATLYWYQQILGQGPKLLIQFQNNGVVDDSQLPKDRFSAERLKGVDSTLKIQPAKLEDSAVYLCASSAHQGENTEAFFGQGTRLTVV.